The clone carrying this T cell receptor (beta chain) was detected once. Its antigen is not known. Libraries were prepared by immunoSEQ multiplex PCR; TCRdb keeps only in-frame clonotypes and omits some of them. The sample carries just under 75,000 clones, 75% to 95% recorded once. The germline CDR1 and CDR2 sequences are MDHEN and SYDVKM. V lost 2 bases and J lost 4, with 18 bases in between. The CDR3 contains 17 residues. This sample is part of a study of OX40 agonist ivuxolimab in advanced cancers. Overall study: Intravenous ivuxolimab was administered to patients every 2 weeks at 0.01 to 10 mg/kg. The group had a mean age of roughly 65 years, ranged from about 20 to 79, and was roughly 80% male.

Samples were taken at baseline and on day 1 of cycles 4 and 7. General study findings and limits: It was not determined which antigens were specifically recognized by the peripheral T cells that had undergone clonal expansion.

The TCR was taken from an adult with an advanced solid tumor such as melanoma, head and neck, liver or kidney cancer. The sample consisted of CD4+ or CD8+ T cells sorted from blood, taken in a trial of the OX40 agonist ivuxolimab. This chain links TRBV28 with TRBJ2-4, with D tentatively TRBD1 (6 bases). DNA of the CDR3: TGTGCCAGCAGTTTAACCGGGACACGCCTTATAAAAAACATTCAGTACTTC. Amino acid sequence: CASSLTGTRLIKNIQYF.